These 19 T cell receptor beta chains originate from one sample sequenced in a study of blood T cell repertoires in COVID-19. The assay was immunoSEQ multiplex PCR, and TCRdb's table has in-frame clones only and misses some. Of 150,000 to 200,000 clones listed, 89% are singletons. Source material: PBMCs or T cells enriched from blood (not recorded which). The receptor set was obtained from a young woman who had recovered from COVID-19.

The rearrangement joins TRBV7-9 to TRBJ1-6; 8 bases are shared with TRBD1. V shed 5 bases and J 9 bases; nucleotides not matched to a gene: 9. The CDR3 spans 15 residues. Per germline, CDR1 SEHNR and CDR2 FQNEAQ (reference sequence). CDR3 protein: CASSLQMTGVSPLHF. CDR3 coding DNA: TGTGCCAGCAGCCTTCAAATGACAGGGGTTTCACCCCTCCACTTT.

The rearrangement links TRBV6-1 to TRBJ2-7, with 9 bases lining up with TRBD1. Per germline, CDR1 MNHNS and CDR2 SASEGT. V shed 1 base, J shed 5 bases, and the junction held 6 bases outside the gene matches. The length of the CDR3 is 15 residues. CDR3: CASSEEDRGKNEQYF. In nucleotides, the CDR3 is TGTGCCAGCAGTGAAGAAGACAGGGGGAAGAACGAGCAGTACTTC.

The chain joins TRBV11-2 to TRBJ2-3, with 13 positions matching TRBD2. This CDR3 is 16 amino acids long. The germline V gene has CDR1 SGHAT and CDR2 FQNNGV. V lost 4 bases, J lost 2 bases, and 3 bases stayed unmatched. The CDR3 loop is CASSYGTSGDTDTQYF. As DNA, the CDR3 is TGTGCCAGCAGCTACGGGACTAGCGGGGACACAGATACGCAGTATTTT.

The chain couples TRBV10-2 to TRBJ2-2; a possible D gene is TRBD2 (8 bases). CDR3 length: 14 residues. Germline CDR1 reads WSHSY; CDR2 reads SAAADI. V gave up 11 bases and J gave up 8 bases, with 21 bases separating them. The CDR3 sequence: CALGGDSKTGELFF. The CDR3 bases are TGCGCCCTCGGGGGGGACAGCAAAACTGGGGAGCTGTTTTTT.

This chain links TRBV19 with TRBJ1-1, with no clear D. CDR1 is LNHDA, CDR2 SQIVND, per germline (reference sequence). V lost 3 bases and J lost 5, with 10 bases in between. CDR3 length equals 13 residues. CDR3 nucleotide sequence: TGTGCCAGTAGTATCACTGGAGTAACTGAAGCTTTCTTT. Amino acids: CASSITGVTEAFF.

The chain has TRBV5-1 and TRBJ2-7; the match to TRBD1 covers 9 bases. Germline V gives CDR1 SGHRS, CDR2 YFSETQ. Trimming at V came to 1 base and at J to 3 bases, leaving 8 bases not matched to a gene. The CDR3 length is 16 residues. CDR3 sequence reads: CASSLTGGHRGYEQYF. CDR3 nucleotides: TGCGCCAGCAGCTTGACAGGGGGCCATCGGGGCTACGAGCAGTACTTC.

The table lists this clone with a few counts. V gene TRBV6-5 combines with J gene TRBJ2-3; 12 bases agree with TRBD2. The CDR3 extends over 14 amino acids. Per germline, CDR1 MNHEY and CDR2 SVGAGI. V dropped 7 bases and J dropped 6; count of bases not matched to a gene: 5. The CDR3 nucleotides read TGTGCCAGCATTCGCCTAGCGGGGGGGGATACGCAGTATTTT. Protein product: CASIRLAGGDTQYF.

The chain recombines TRBV5-1 with TRBJ1-3, with D perhaps TRBD1 (6 bases). V lost 4 bases and J lost 5, with 13 bases in between. Germline V gene data show CDR1 as SGHRS and CDR2 as YFSETQ. The CDR3 extends over 14 amino acids. The CDR3 DNA is TGCGCCAGCAGCCCTAACAGGGCTCGAAACACCATATATTTT. Amino acids: CASSPNRARNTIYF.

The genes are TRBV5-1 and TRBJ1-2; D possibly corresponds to TRBD1 (6 bases). V was cut by 0 bases and J by 2 bases, with 8 bases left in between. Germline V gives CDR1 SGHRS, CDR2 YFSETQ. The length of the CDR3 is 14 residues. CDR3 residues: CASSLVGTNYGYTF. For the CDR3, the DNA is TGCGCCAGCAGCTTGGTGGGGACAAACTATGGCTACACCTTC.

The rearrangement uses TRBV7-3 and TRBJ2-1; 10 nucleotides line up with TRBD1. This CDR3 region has 14 residues. In germline, CDR1 is SGHTA, CDR2 FQGTGA. J gave up 10 bases and V 4 bases, and 7 bases lay outside the gene matches. The CDR3 sequence: CASSSGQGLTEQFF. The CDR3 coding sequence is TGTGCCAGCAGCTCGGGACAGGGGCTAACCGAGCAGTTCTTC.

The chain employs TRBV4-1 and TRBJ2-3, with TRBD2 matching over 14 bases. The germline V gene has CDR1 MGHRA and CDR2 YSYEKL. This CDR3 region has 15 residues. V was pared by 1 base and J by 8 bases, with 2 bases of the junction left unmatched. The CDR3 sequence is CASSQAGLAGATQYF. In DNA form, the CDR3 reads TGCGCCAGCAGCCAAGCGGGACTAGCGGGGGCTACGCAGTATTTT.

This rearrangement joins TRBV2 to TRBJ2-5; TRBD1 matches 10 bases. V was clipped by 3 bases and J by 5 bases; unmatched bases: 6. This CDR3 comprises 15 residues. Germline CDR1 is SNHLY and CDR2 is FYNNEI. The CDR3 DNA sequence: TGTGCCAGCAGTGAGGGACAGGGGCAGTGGGAGACCCAGTACTTC. This encodes CASSEGQGQWETQYF.

The rearrangement links TRBV5-1 to TRBJ2-1, with 13 positions matching TRBD2. V dropped 3 bases and J dropped 8; count of bases not matched to a gene: 14. Germline V CDR1 and CDR2: SGHRS, YFSETQ. There are 18 residues in the CDR3. The CDR3 protein is CASSSRGTSGAGGHEQFF. For the CDR3, the DNA is TGCGCCAGCAGCTCCAGAGGGACTAGCGGGGCCGGCGGGCATGAGCAGTTCTTC.

This rearrangement joins TRBV19 to TRBJ1-5; D is possibly TRBD1 (6 bases). CDR1 LNHDA and CDR2 SQIVND come from the germline V gene (reference sequence). This CDR3 has 17 residues. The V end lost 6 bases, the J end lost 0 bases, and 18 bases lay between the germline ends. CDR3 sequence reads: CASSNIATGDSNQPQHF. CDR3 nucleotides: TGTGCCAGTAGCAACATAGCGACAGGAGATAGCAATCAGCCCCAGCATTTT.

CDR3 in DNA: TGCAGCGTCCGGTCCACAGCCGAAGCTTTCTTT. Translation: CSVRSTAEAFF. The chain carries TRBV29-1 and TRBJ1-1, with D unresolved. The germline V gene encodes CDR1 SQVTM and CDR2 ANQGSEA. The CDR3 totals 11 residues. V lost 6 bases and J lost 8, with 13 bases in between. The variable domain in full, with the rest retrieved from reference TRBV29-1 and TRBJ1-1, is SAVISQKPSRDICQRGTSLTIQCQVDSQVTMMFWYRQQPGQSLTLIATANQGSEATYESGFVIDKFPISRPNLTFSTLTVSNMSPEDSSIYLCSVRSTAEAFFGQGTRLTVV.

V gene TRBV2 combines with J gene TRBJ1-3; no definite D call. The CDR3 is 16 residues long. Trimming stripped 0 bases from V and 3 bases from J, with 12 bases between. Germline-derived CDR1 and CDR2 are SNHLY and FYNNEI. The CDR3 region is CASSEAWRRDGNTIYF. The CDR3 region has the DNA TGTGCCAGCAGTGAAGCGTGGAGGAGGGATGGAAACACCATATATTTT.

This clone was counted once. This CDR3 is CASSLYRGQGVANYGYTF. The CDR3 coding sequence is TGTGCCAGCAGTTTATACAGGGGACAGGGGGTCGCTAACTATGGCTACACCTTC. V gene TRBV27 combines with J gene TRBJ1-2; the match to TRBD1 covers 11 bases. J gave up 0 bases and V 1 base, and 7 bases lay outside the gene matches. Germline-derived CDR1 and CDR2 are MNHEY and SMNVEV (reference sequence). The CDR3 has 18 amino acids.

Remarks on this clone: The same CDR3 also results from other DNA sequences found in this sample. The J gene is TRBJ2-3, the V gene TRBV12-5; 7 nucleotides line up with TRBD1. The CDR3 consists of 14 residues. V gave up 5 bases and J gave up 2 bases; unmatched junction bases: 4. Germline V gives CDR1 LGHNT, CDR2 FRNRAP. The CDR3 is CASGRTGYTDTQYF. CDR3 nucleotides: TGTGCTAGTGGTCGGACAGGATACACAGATACGCAGTATTTT.

The chain has TRBV10-3 and TRBJ1-3; 7 bases match TRBD1. The CDR3 contains 15 residues. V lost 6 bases and J lost 0; bases outside the gene matches: 5. Germline-derived CDR1 and CDR2 are ENHRY and SYGVKD. CDR3 residues: CAISRDSSSGNTIYF. The CDR3 DNA follows: TGTGCCATCAGCCGGGACAGCAGCTCTGGAAACACCATATATTTT.